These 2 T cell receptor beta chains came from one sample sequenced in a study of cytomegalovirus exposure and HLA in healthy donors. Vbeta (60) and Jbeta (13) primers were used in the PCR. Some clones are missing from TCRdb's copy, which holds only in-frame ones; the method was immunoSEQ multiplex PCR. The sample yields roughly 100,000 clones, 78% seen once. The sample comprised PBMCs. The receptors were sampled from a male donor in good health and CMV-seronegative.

CDR3 in DNA: TGTGCCAGCAGTGTAGGCAGGGGAGAAAGTGGCTACACCTTC. Translating it yields CASSVGRGESGYTF. The rearrangement uses TRBV2 and TRBJ1-2, with D maybe TRBD1 (6 bases). The germline V gene encodes CDR1 SNHLY and CDR2 FYNNEI. This CDR3 has 14 amino acids. The V and J ends lost 4 bases and 7 bases respectively, with 16 bases between them.

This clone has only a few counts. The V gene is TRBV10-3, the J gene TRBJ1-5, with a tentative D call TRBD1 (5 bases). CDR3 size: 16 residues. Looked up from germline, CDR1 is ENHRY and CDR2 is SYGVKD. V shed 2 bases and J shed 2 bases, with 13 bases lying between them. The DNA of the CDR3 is TGTGCCATCAGTGAGACCGTGGGGCTTGGCAATCAGCCCCAGCATTTT. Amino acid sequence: CAISETVGLGNQPQHF.